These 17 T cell receptor beta chains came from one sample sequenced in a study of T-cell memory formation after mild COVID-19. TCRdb re-called the 5' RACE reads with MiXCR, one entry per CDR3 protein. The sample lists around 250,000 distinct CDR3 sequences; roughly 16% were seen once. The source material was PBMCs or a T cell subset sorted from them (not recorded which). The source is a man aged 18-30 years who had mild COVID-19 (a few samples of this study predate the infection). Cell type and time point are not known.

This clonotype was detected many times. This sequence joins TRBV15 and TRBJ2-1; D is tentatively TRBD1 or TRBD2 (5 bases each). Between the trimmed V and J ends, which lost 1 base and 6 bases, there was a span of 10 bases. Germline V CDR1 and CDR2: LNHNV, YYDKDF (reference sequence). The CDR3 runs to 14 residues. The CDR3: CATSRVGAGNEQFF. CDR3 sequence (DNA): TGTGCCACCAGCAGAGTAGGGGCGGGCAATGAGCAGTTCTTC.

This clonotype was counted only a few times. The CDR3 loop reads CSARGQPGNTIYF. In DNA form, the CDR3 reads TGCAGTGCGCGAGGACAGCCTGGAAACACCATATATTTT. V usage is TRBV20-1 and J usage is TRBJ1-3; D possibly corresponds to TRBD1 (6 bases). The CDR3 length is 13 residues. The germline CDR1 and CDR2 sequences are DFQATT and SNEGSKA (reference sequence). Trimming removed 6 bases at V and 2 bases at J, with 11 bases between.

The CDR3 bases are TGCAGTGCTTCCGGACAGCCAGCAGGGGACGAGCAGTACTTC. As protein: CSASGQPAGDEQYF. The rearrangement joins TRBV20-1 to TRBJ2-7, with D possibly matching TRBD1 (6 bases). Trimming took off 5 bases at V and 5 bases at J, with 19 bases between the two ends. Germline CDR1 is DFQATT and CDR2 is SNEGSKA (reference sequence). The CDR3 totals 14 residues.

A few counts support this clonotype. V usage is TRBV7-2 and J usage is TRBJ2-3; the D is unclear. CDR3 length equals 15 residues. In germline, CDR1 is SGHTA, CDR2 FQGNSA. V was pared by 7 bases and J by 4 bases, with 18 bases between. The CDR3 region has the DNA TGTGCCAGCACCCCGCGGAATAGTCGCGCAGATACGCAGTATTTT. Translation: CASTPRNSRADTQYF.

The chain has TRBV19 and TRBJ2-3; possibly TRBD1 or TRBD2 for D (5 bases each). The length of the CDR3 is 15 residues. Trimming took 2 bases from V and 0 from J, leaving 9 bases between them. Germline CDR1 and CDR2: LNHDA and SQIVND (reference sequence). The DNA of the CDR3 is TGTGCCAGTAGTATATGGGGACCTAGCACAGATACGCAGTATTTT. It codes for CASSIWGPSTDTQYF.

This clonotype was recorded a few times. V gene TRBV5-1 combines with J gene TRBJ1-2; 7 nucleotides agree with TRBD1. Germline V gene lookup returns CDR1 SGHRS and CDR2 YFSETQ. The V gene end was trimmed by 2 bases and the J gene end by 0 bases; junction bases not matched to a gene: 7. The CDR3 loop spans 16 amino acids. DNA for the CDR3: TGCGCCAGCAGCTTAGTGGACAGGAGGACTAACTATGGCTACACCTTC. It encodes CASSLVDRRTNYGYTF.

This clonotype came up a few times. The chain couples TRBV4-3 to TRBJ1-2, with a tentative D call TRBD1 (5 bases). Looked up from germline, CDR1 is LGHNA and CDR2 is YSLEER. The CDR3 covers 15 residues. V shed 4 bases and J shed 3 bases, with 15 bases lying between them. The CDR3 DNA reads as TGCGCCAGCAGCCCAACGATGGCGGGGGACTATGGCTACACCTTC. Translating it yields CASSPTMAGDYGYTF.

This clonotype has just a few counts. The chain couples TRBV7-2 to TRBJ2-1; D is unresolved. This CDR3 contains 15 residues. The germline V gene encodes CDR1 SGHTA and CDR2 FQGNSA. Trimming took off 1 base at V and 4 bases at J, with 11 bases between the two ends. DNA of the CDR3: TGTGCCAGCAGCTTAGGGCTGCCCGCATACAATGAGCAGTTCTTC. It encodes CASSLGLPAYNEQFF.

The rearrangement uses TRBV6-1 and TRBJ1-1; the match to TRBD1 covers 7 bases. The CDR3 spans 13 residues. The germline CDR1 and CDR2 sequences are MNHNS and SASEGT. V lost 9 bases, J lost 0 bases, and 4 bases stayed unmatched. The CDR3 nucleotides are TGTGCCAGTCACCAGGGGGTGAACACTGAAGCTTTCTTT. It yields the protein CASHQGVNTEAFF.

CDR3 sequence: CASSQTDRGGPEAFF. CDR3 in DNA: TGTGCCAGCAGCCAAACGGACAGGGGGGGTCCTGAAGCTTTCTTT. V and J are TRBV3-1 and TRBJ1-1, with TRBD1 matching over 10 bases. Looked up from germline, CDR1 is LGHDT and CDR2 is YNNKEL (reference sequence). This CDR3 comprises 15 residues. Germline trimming cut 2 bases from V and 6 bases from J; bases unmatched to any gene: 6.

V is TRBV29-1 and J is TRBJ1-1, with TRBD1 identical over 7 bases. The germline gives CDR1 SQVTM, CDR2 ANQGSEA. CDR3 length: 14 residues. V lost 6 bases and J lost 0; bases outside the gene matches: 7. The CDR3 region is CSVLDREVNTEAFF. The CDR3 nucleotides are TGCAGCGTCCTAGACAGGGAAGTGAACACTGAAGCTTTCTTT.

This clonotype was seen a few times. The rearrangement links TRBV7-2 to TRBJ2-7; tentative D call: TRBD2 (5 bases). This CDR3 is built from 13 residues. V was cut by 4 bases and J by 0 bases, with 7 bases left in between. Germline V gene sequence: CDR1 SGHTA, CDR2 FQGNSA. The CDR3 nucleotides are TGTGCCAGCAGCTCGCGGGTCTCCTACGAGCAGTACTTC. This translates into CASSSRVSYEQYF.

This clonotype was seen only a few times. V gene TRBV5-1 combines with J gene TRBJ1-2, with D uncertain. The CDR3 extends over 16 amino acids. Germline V gene lookup returns CDR1 SGHRS and CDR2 YFSETQ. V was clipped by 0 bases and J by 0 bases, with 12 bases between them. The CDR3 is CASSLASAGANYGYTF. In DNA, the CDR3 is TGCGCCAGCAGCTTGGCCTCGGCAGGTGCTAACTATGGCTACACCTTC.

The chain uses TRBV6-2 or TRBV6-3 and TRBJ2-7, with 7 bases fitting TRBD1. The CDR3 contains 14 residues. Germline CDR1 and CDR2: MNHEY and SVGEGT. With V trimmed by 6 bases and J by 2 bases, 7 bases remained unmatched. This CDR3 is CASRPRQGPYEQYV. DNA for the CDR3: TGTGCCAGCAGACCCCGACAGGGCCCCTACGAGCAGTACGTC.

A few counts support this clonotype. The genes are TRBV9 and TRBJ2-1; no reliable D call. This CDR3 has 14 amino acids. Trimming took off 2 bases at V and 0 bases at J, with 6 bases between the two ends. Per germline, CDR1 SGDLS and CDR2 YYNGEE. DNA for the CDR3: TGTGCCAGCAGCGTCGGCGGCTCCTACAATGAGCAGTTCTTC. Protein sequence: CASSVGGSYNEQFF.

At least ten counts were recorded for this clonotype. The J gene is TRBJ2-3, the V gene TRBV4-3; D is possibly TRBD1 or TRBD2 (5 bases each). CDR3 length: 14 amino acids. V lost 0 bases and J 11 bases, leaving 15 bases between the germline ends. Germline V lookup: CDR1 LGHNA, CDR2 YSLEER. The chain's CDR3 is CASSQEEGRAKQYF. The CDR3 coding sequence is TGCGCCAGCAGCCAAGAAGAGGGCAGGGCCAAGCAGTATTTT.

This clonotype was detected a few times. The rearrangement uses TRBV29-1 and TRBJ1-2; weak D call: TRBD1 (5 bases). Per germline, CDR1 SQVTM and CDR2 ANQGSEA. V was clipped by 8 bases and J by 6 bases, with 22 bases between them. The CDR3 covers 14 residues. The DNA of the CDR3 is TGCAGCACACATTGGGGCAGTGAGGCTCATGGCTACACCTTC. Translation gives CSTHWGSEAHGYTF.